Listed below are T cell receptor beta chains from one sample, sequenced in a study of T cell responses to AZD1222 COVID-19 vaccine. Assay: immunoSEQ multiplex PCR; the TCRdb copy retains only in-frame clones and omits some. The sample consists of around 100,000 clones, roughly 91% of them appearing once. This specimen was peripheral blood, taken on day 0 of AZD1222 vaccination. Receptors were obtained from an adult in good health. The CDR3 runs from the conserved cysteine through the conserved F or W. A D gene is named only where the DNA matches it firmly. The size of a clone is reported for some rows only, either as once, few or many, or as a class for expanded clones.

>.|.|TRBJ1-4|TRBV6-5
TGTGCCAGCCGGGGCGTTGCAACTAATGAAAAACTGTTTTTT
CASRGVATNEKLFF
>.|TRBD2|TRBJ2-7|TRBV5-1
TGCGCCAGCAGCTTGCGTCCAGCGGGGGGCCCTGCCTACGAGCAGTACTTC
CASSLRPAGGPAYEQYF
>medium-sized|TRBD1|TRBJ2-5|TRBV15
TGTGCCACCAGCAGAGATCTTGGGACAGGGGCTGAGACCCAGTACTTC
CATSRDLGTGAETQYF
>.|.|TRBJ2-5|TRBV19
TGTGCCAGTAGTCAGGGAAGGGGAGAGACCCAGTACTTC
CASSQGRGETQYF
>.|.|TRBJ2-3|TRBV7-3
TGTGCCAGCAGCCGGACGGGGAGCACAGATACGCAGTATTTT
CASSRTGSTDTQYF
>.|TRBD1|TRBJ1-1|TRBV28
TGTGCCAGCAGATCCGGGACAGGGGGCTTGGGAACTGAAGCTTTCTTT
CASRSGTGGLGTEAFF
>.|.|TRBJ1-1|TRBV7-9
TGTGCCAGCAGCAGGGTGAACACTGAAGCTTTCTTT
CASSRVNTEAFF
>.|TRBD1|TRBJ1-3|TRBV9
TGTGCCAGCAGCACCTCCCCGGGACAGGGAAAGTGGCCGCGAAACACCATATATTTT
CASSTSPGQGKWPRNTIYF
>.|.|TRBJ1-2|TRBV18
TGTGCCAGCATCCAAACAGGATCCGAGGGTGGCTACACCTTC
CASIQTGSEGGYTF
>.|.|TRBJ1-2|TRBV7-9
TGTGCCAGCAGCTTTGGCCAGGGTTTCGACTATGGCTACACCTTC
CASSFGQGFDYGYTF
>.|.|TRBJ1-4|TRBV10-3
TGTGCCATCAGTAGCCAAGCAGGGTCTCTCGAAAAACTGTTTTTT
CAISSQAGSLEKLFF
>.|.|TRBJ1-1|TRBV5-1
TGCGCCAGCAGCGTCGCGCAGAACACTGAAGCTTTCTTT
CASSVAQNTEAFF
>.|.|TRBJ2-7|TRBV27
TGTGCCAGCAGTCCTGGTCTTTGGTTTGAGCAGTACTTC
CASSPGLWFEQYF
>.|.|TRBJ2-2|TRBV19
TGTGCCAGTAGTGCACAGGGTCGTGGGACCGGGGAGCTGTTTTTT
CASSAQGRGTGELFF
>.|TRBD2|TRBJ2-5|TRBV6-6
TGTGCCAGCAGTCAGCCGGGACTAGCGGGAGGGCTAGAGACCCAGTACTTC
CASSQPGLAGGLETQYF
>.|TRBD2|TRBJ2-1|TRBV5-4
TGTGCCAGCAGCGTAAGCGGGGGAAGGGCCTACAGTGAGCAGTTCTTC
CASSVSGGRAYSEQFF
>.|.|TRBJ1-2|TRBV29-1
TGCAGCGTCCGGGGACGGCTGGATGGCTACACCTTC
CSVRGRLDGYTF
>.|TRBD2|TRBJ2-5|TRBV11-2
TGTGCCAGCAGGAAGGGACTAGCAGGGGAGACCCAGTACTTC
CASRKGLAGETQYF
>.|.|TRBJ1-3|TRBV11-2
TGTGCCAGCCGGATCGCTGGAAACACCATATATTTT
CASRIAGNTIYF
>.|.|TRBJ1-2|TRBV29-1
TGCAGCGTTGAGAGATACGGACAGGGCTACACCTTC
CSVERYGQGYTF
>.|.|TRBJ1-1|TRBV7-9
TGTGCCAGCAGCTTAGCTGGGGAGTATGGCACTGAAGCTTTCTTT
CASSLAGEYGTEAFF
>once|.|TRBJ2-3|TRBV4-1
TGCGCCAGCAGCCAAGTCGGGGTGGGCACAGATACGCAGTATTTT
CASSQVGVGTDTQYF
>.|.|TRBJ2-3|TRBV19
TGTGCCAGTAGTATAGCGGGGGGCACAGATACGCAGTATTTT
CASSIAGGTDTQYF
>.|TRBD2|TRBJ2-2|TRBV7-3
TGTGCCAGCAGCCTCACCCTGCCGGGACTAGCGGACTTGAACACCGGGGAGCTGTTTTTT
CASSLTLPGLADLNTGELFF
>few|.|TRBJ1-3|TRBV27
TGTGCCAGCAGCCCAATAAGCTCTGGAAACACCATATATTTT
CASSPISSGNTIYF
>.|TRBD1|TRBJ2-7|TRBV6-5
TGTGCCAGCAGTTACTCGGGACAGGGTAGATACGAGCAGTACTTC
CASSYSGQGRYEQYF
>.|.|TRBJ1-1|TRBV2
TGTGCCAGCAGTGAGGTCCCCAAAGAAGCTTTCTTT
CASSEVPKEAFF
>once|.|TRBJ2-7|TRBV6-5
TGTGCCAGCGGGTCGGACAGAGGGCTAGCGCAGTACTTC
CASGSDRGLAQYF
>.|.|TRBJ2-7|TRBV6-5
TGTGCCAGCAGTTACTCGTCTGGCGGCTCCTACGAGCAGTACTTC
CASSYSSGGSYEQYF
>.|.|TRBJ1-1|TRBV7-2
TGTGCCAGCAGCTCCGGGGGGCTAGAGAACACTGAAGCTTTCTTT
CASSSGGLENTEAFF
>.|.|TRBJ1-5|TRBV3-1/TRBV3-2
TGTGCCAGCAGCCAAAGACAGATCAATCAGCCCCAGCATTTT
CASSQRQINQPQHF
>.|.|TRBJ1-2|TRBV30
TGTGCCTGGAGTGCCCCCCGCCGGGGAAACTATGGCTACACCTTC
CAWSAPRRGNYGYTF
>.|.|TRBJ1-4|TRBV15
TGTGCCACCAGCAGAGATCACGAAAAACTGTTTTTT
CATSRDHEKLFF
>few|TRBD2|TRBJ2-1|TRBV18
TGTGCCAGCTCACCTTCTCAGACTAGCGGGTACAATGAGCAGTTCTTC
CASSPSQTSGYNEQFF
>once|TRBD2|TRBJ2-7|TRBV4-1
TGCGCCAGCAGCCAAGATCAGGGACTAGCGGGATCCTACGAGCAGTACTTC
CASSQDQGLAGSYEQYF
>.|.|TRBJ1-2|TRBV4-2
TGTGCCAGCAGCCAAGAATCGGGGGCGCGGAGGTATGGCTACACCTTC
CASSQESGARRYGYTF
>once|TRBD1|TRBJ1-4|TRBV11-2
TGTGCCAGCAGCTCGACAGGGGGCCATGAAAAACTGTTTTTT
CASSSTGGHEKLFF
>.|.|TRBJ2-2|TRBV20-1
TGCAGTGCTAGTAATCCCGCTTTAGGGGAGCTGTTTTTT
CSASNPALGELFF
>.|TRBD2|TRBJ2-3|TRBV19
TGTGCCAGTAGTATAGATATAGGGACTAGCGGGGGATCAGATACGCAGTATTTT
CASSIDIGTSGGSDTQYF
>once|.|TRBJ2-7|TRBV10-3
TGTGCCATCAGTGAGTCAGTGGGGGTATGGGACTTC
CAISESVGVWDF
>.|.|TRBJ1-2|TRBV19
TGTGCCAGTAGTATACAGGGGACTTTTTATGGCTACACCTTC
CASSIQGTFYGYTF
>.|.|TRBJ2-3|TRBV5-1
TGCGCCAGCAGCTTCGGTCCCGGCACAGATACGCAGTATTTT
CASSFGPGTDTQYF
>.|TRBD2|TRBJ2-3|TRBV7-9
TGTGCCAGCAGCTTAACAGCGGGAGAGGCGGATACGCAGTATTTT
CASSLTAGEADTQYF
>.|.|TRBJ2-1|TRBV6-4
TGTGCCAGCAGTGAAGGTCAGGGCCGGGTCAATGAGCAGTTCTTC
CASSEGQGRVNEQFF
>once|.|TRBJ1-3|TRBV3-1/TRBV3-2
TGTGCCAGCAGCCAAGAAGCCTCTGGAAACACCATATATTTT
CASSQEASGNTIYF
>few|.|TRBJ1-5|TRBV19
TGTGCCAGTAGTATAGTGGGGGGGGGCGGTCAGCCCCAGCATTTT
CASSIVGGGGQPQHF
>once|TRBD1|TRBJ1-1|TRBV15
TGTGCCACCAGCAGGAGACAGGGGTTGAACACTGAAGCTTTCTTT
CATSRRQGLNTEAFF
>.|TRBD1|TRBJ1-2|TRBV6-5
TGTGCCAGCAGTTATACCGGACAGGGATCCGGCTACACCTTC
CASSYTGQGSGYTF
>.|TRBD2|TRBJ2-3|TRBV19
TGTGCCAGTAGTGGGCTAGCGGGTGATTATCTCACAGATACGCAGTATTTT
CASSGLAGDYLTDTQYF
>.|.|TRBJ2-3|TRBV27
TGTGCCAGCAGTTTAGGTGGGGGGGCTACAGATACGCAGTATTTT
CASSLGGGATDTQYF
>.|.|TRBJ1-2|TRBV5-1
TGCGCCAGCAGCTCAGGCCGTGGACATTCGAATGGGACCTTC
CASSSGRGHSNGTF
>.|.|TRBJ1-3|TRBV9
TGTGCCAGCAGCGCCTGGGACCGCTCTGGAAACACCATATATTTT
CASSAWDRSGNTIYF
>.|TRBD2|TRBJ2-1|TRBV5-8
TGTGCCAGCAGCTTGGGCCTAGCGGGGCTTAGCTCCTACAATGAGCAGTTCTTC
CASSLGLAGLSSYNEQFF
>few|.|TRBJ2-2|TRBV19
TGTGCCAGTAATGTGGCCGGGGAGCTGTTTTTT
CASNVAGELFF
>.|TRBD1|TRBJ1-2|TRBV15
TGTGCCACCAGCGTCAGAAACAGGGGACACCAATACCACTTC
CATSVRNRGHQYHF
>.|.|TRBJ1-5|TRBV5-5
TGTGCCAGCGATGTAATCAATAGCAATCAGCCCCAGCATTTT
CASDVINSNQPQHF
>.|TRBD1|TRBJ2-2|TRBV7-2
TGTGCCAGCAGCGCCGGACAGGTTGCCACCGGGGAGCTGTTTTTT
CASSAGQVATGELFF
>.|.|TRBJ1-2|TRBV28
TGTGCCAGCAGTTTACCCGTGGGTGACTATGGCTACACCTTC
CASSLPVGDYGYTF
>.|TRBD2|TRBJ2-1|TRBV5-4
TGTGCCAGCAGCTTCGGGGGGAAACCCAATGAGCAGTTCTTC
CASSFGGKPNEQFF
>.|.|TRBJ2-7|TRBV6-5
TGTGCCAGCAGCCTTGGGGCAGGAGGGGACTACGAGCAGTACTTC
CASSLGAGGDYEQYF